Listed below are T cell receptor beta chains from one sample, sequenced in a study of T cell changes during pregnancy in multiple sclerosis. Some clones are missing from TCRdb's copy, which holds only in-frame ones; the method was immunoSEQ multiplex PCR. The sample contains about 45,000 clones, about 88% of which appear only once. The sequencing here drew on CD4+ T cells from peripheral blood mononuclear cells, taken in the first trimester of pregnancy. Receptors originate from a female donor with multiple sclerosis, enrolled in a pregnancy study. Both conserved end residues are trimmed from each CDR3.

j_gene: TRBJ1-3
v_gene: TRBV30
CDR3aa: AWSQKVGNTIY

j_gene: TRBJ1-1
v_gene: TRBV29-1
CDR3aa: SVGGSAGAMNTEAF

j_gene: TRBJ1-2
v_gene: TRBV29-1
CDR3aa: SAGRTGGPNYGYT

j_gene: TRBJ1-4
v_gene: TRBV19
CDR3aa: ASRRRGLGEKLF

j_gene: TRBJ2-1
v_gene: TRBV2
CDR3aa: ARTSGSTAEQF

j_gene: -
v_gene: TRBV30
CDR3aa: ALKENYEQY

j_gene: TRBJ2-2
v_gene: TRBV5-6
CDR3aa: ASSSPGQDHTGELF

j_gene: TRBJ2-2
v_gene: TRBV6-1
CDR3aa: ASRQGAVGELF

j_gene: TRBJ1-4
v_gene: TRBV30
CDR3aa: ATDRGAEKKKLF

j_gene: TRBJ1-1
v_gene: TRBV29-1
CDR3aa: SVYLRGTEAF

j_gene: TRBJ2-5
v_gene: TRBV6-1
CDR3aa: ASSELAGGVRETQY